Below are 2 T cell receptor beta chains sequenced from a single sample in a study of cytotoxic CD8 clonotypes in ibrutinib-treated CLL. Clones were read by immunoSEQ multiplex PCR, and TCRdb kept only the in-frame ones, dropping some. The sample consists of approximately 23,000 clones, about 75% of them appearing once. Here the sequenced sample was PBMCs, taken before ibrutinib treatment. These receptors all stem from a human donor with chronic lymphocytic leukemia.

The chain joins TRBV28 to TRBJ1-4, with D perhaps matching TRBD1 (5 bases). The CDR3 loop spans 15 amino acids. The germline V gene has CDR1 MDHEN and CDR2 SYDVKM. V lost 9 bases and J 4 bases, leaving 18 bases between the germline ends. In nucleotides, the CDR3 is TGTGCCAGTACCCATGGGGGGGGAATTAATGAAAAACTGTTTTTT. As protein: CASTHGGGINEKLFF.

V and J are TRBV6-1 and TRBJ2-3; unclear D gene. Germline lookup yields CDR1 MNHNS and CDR2 SASEGT. Trimming stripped 6 bases from V and 6 bases from J, with 7 bases between. The CDR3 totals 11 residues. The CDR3 DNA follows: TGTGCCAGCAGCCGAGTTGATACGCAGTATTTT. This codes for CASSRVDTQYF.